The sequence of this TCR beta chain was determined in a study of blood T cells in healthy people across ages. The individuals who served as donors were healthy Caucasians living in Russia, aged about 6 to 100. Researchers isolated at least 6 million PBMCs per sample. No fewer than 6 micrograms of total RNA were isolated from every sample. Ten or more counts support this clonotype. A second about 7 to 11 cycle PCR used barcoded and J-beta primers. TCRdb called the 5' RACE reads again in MiXCR, with one record for every CDR3 protein. The sample lists 550,000 to 750,000 distinct CDR3 sequences, around 20% occurring once. Trimming pared 0 bases from V and 9 bases from J, leaving 6 bases between. Germline V CDR1 and CDR2: SEHNR, FQNEAQ (reference sequence). This CDR3 contains 12 residues.

This TCR derives from a man between 65 and 85 years old in good health. Specimen: blood. The chain has TRBV7-9 and TRBJ2-1; no reliable D call. CDR3 bases: TGTGCCAGCAGCTTAGCGCCCGGTGAGCAGTTCTTC. This encodes CASSLAPGEQFF. The complete variable domain, with remaining parts taken from reference TRBV7-9 and TRBJ2-1, reads DTGVSQNPRHKITKRGQNVTFRCDPISEHNRLYWYRQTLGQGPEFLTYFQNEAQLEKSRLLSDRFSAERPKGSFSTLEIQRTEQGDSAMYLCASSLAPGEQFFGPGTRLTVL.